This T cell receptor (beta chain) was retrieved from a study of OX40 agonist ivuxolimab in advanced cancers. Trimming cost V 1 base and J 7 bases; bases outside gene matches: 9. This CDR3 spans 16 amino acids. Germline V gene lookup returns CDR1 SGHVS and CDR2 FNYEAQ. Sequencing was performed with immunoSEQ multiplex PCR; in TCRdb, only in-frame clones are kept and a portion is missing. The table records 65,000 to 70,000 clones, 87% of them present only once. The sample was CD4+ or CD8+ T cells sorted from blood, taken in a trial of the OX40 agonist ivuxolimab. This TCR came from an adult with an advanced solid tumor such as melanoma, head and neck, liver or kidney cancer. The V gene is TRBV7-6, the J gene TRBJ2-1, with 8 bases lining up with TRBD2. The CDR3 sequence: CASSLVAGGSANEQFF. The CDR3 DNA sequence: TGTGCCAGCAGCTTAGTGGCGGGAGGCTCCGCTAATGAGCAGTTCTTC.